This T cell receptor beta chain was sequenced during a study of cytomegalovirus exposure and HLA in healthy donors. General study findings and limits: Reportedly, diagnosis of cytomegalovirus status by the classifier showed high specificity and sensitivity. The study flagged around 150 TCR beta chains as cytomegalovirus-associated. A later analysis reported that several of the most significant clusters appeared to be linked to common viral pathogens, among them Epstein-Barr virus. The CMV antigen specificity of a few CMV-associated chains was confirmed through in vitro analysis.

Germline lookup yields CDR1 SNHLY and CDR2 FYNNEI. CDR3 size: 13 residues. The V segment lost 5 bases and the J segment 15 bases; nucleotides outside the gene matches: 10. In regard to this clone: The antigen is unknown.

The PCR had 60 Vbeta and 13 Jbeta primers. Clones were read by immunoSEQ multiplex PCR, and TCRdb kept only the in-frame ones, dropping some. The listing records 70,000 to 80,000 clones. This sequence originates from a man between 35 and 55 years old in good health and CMV-seronegative. This chain links TRBV2 with TRBJ2-1, with TRBD2 matching over 10 bases. Sample: PBMCs. The CDR3 nucleotides are TGTGCCAGCAGTATAGCGGGGGGCAGGACCCCGTTCTTC. It encodes CASSIAGGRTPFF.